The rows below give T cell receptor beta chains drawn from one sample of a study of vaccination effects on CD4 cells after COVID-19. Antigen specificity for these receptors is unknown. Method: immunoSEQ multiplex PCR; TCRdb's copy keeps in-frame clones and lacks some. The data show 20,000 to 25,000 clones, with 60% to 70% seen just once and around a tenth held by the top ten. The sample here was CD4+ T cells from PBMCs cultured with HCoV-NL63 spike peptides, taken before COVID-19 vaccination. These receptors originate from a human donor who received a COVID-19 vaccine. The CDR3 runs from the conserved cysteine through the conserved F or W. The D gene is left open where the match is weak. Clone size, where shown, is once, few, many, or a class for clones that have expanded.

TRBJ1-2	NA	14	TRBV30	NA	CAWRPIEGGFGYTF	TGTGCCTGGAGGCCAATAGAGGGGGGTTTTGGCTACACCTTC
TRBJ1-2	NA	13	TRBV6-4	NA	CASSDSTNYGYTF	TGTGCCAGCAGTGACTCGACAAACTATGGCTACACCTTC
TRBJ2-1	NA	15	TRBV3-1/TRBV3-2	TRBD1	CASSQGTGVGNEQFF	TGTGCCAGCAGCCAAGGGACAGGGGTAGGCAATGAGCAGTTCTTC
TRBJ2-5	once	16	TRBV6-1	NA	CASSEEWTGSLETQYF	TGTGCCAGCAGTGAAGAATGGACTGGTAGCTTGGAGACCCAGTACTTC
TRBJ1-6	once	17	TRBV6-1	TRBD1	CASSEVFTGQGISPLHF	TGTGCCAGCAGTGAGGTTTTCACGGGACAGGGGATTTCACCCCTCCACTTT
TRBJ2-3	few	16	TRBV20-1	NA	CSASGGTKGHTDTQYF	TGCAGTGCTAGTGGGGGGACGAAAGGGCACACAGATACGCAGTATTTT
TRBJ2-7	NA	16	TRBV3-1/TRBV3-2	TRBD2	CASSQIGTSGGYEQYF	TGTGCCAGCAGCCAAATTGGGACTAGCGGGGGCTACGAGCAGTACTTC
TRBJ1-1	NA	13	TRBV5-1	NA	CASSLDRISEAFF	TGCGCCAGCAGCTTGGACAGGATAAGTGAAGCTTTCTTT
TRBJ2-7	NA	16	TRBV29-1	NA	CSATKPLTGTNYEQYF	TGCAGCGCCACTAAACCACTCACAGGGACTAACTACGAGCAGTACTTC
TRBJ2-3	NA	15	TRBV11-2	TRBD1	CASSLPGQGSDTQYF	TGTGCCAGCAGCTTACCTGGACAGGGGTCAGATACGCAGTATTTT
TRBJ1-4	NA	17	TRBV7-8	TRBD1	CASSLGRGRGYNEKLFF	TGTGCCAGCAGCTTAGGCAGGGGGCGCGGGTATAATGAAAAACTGTTTTTT
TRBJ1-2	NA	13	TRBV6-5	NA	CASSLTVGHGYTF	TGTGCCAGCAGTCTGACAGTGGGCCATGGCTACACCTTC
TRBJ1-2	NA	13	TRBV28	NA	CASSQGSNYGYTF	TGTGCCAGCAGCCAGGGCTCAAACTATGGCTACACCTTC
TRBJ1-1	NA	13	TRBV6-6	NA	CASRKGENTEAFF	TGTGCCAGCAGGAAAGGGGAGAACACTGAAGCTTTCTTT
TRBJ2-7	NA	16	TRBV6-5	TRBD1	CASSFHRDRGSYEQYF	TGTGCCAGCAGTTTCCACCGGGACAGGGGCTCCTACGAGCAGTACTTC
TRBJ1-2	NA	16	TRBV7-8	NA	CASSLSSGGGSYGYTF	TGTGCCAGCAGCTTAAGTTCGGGGGGAGGTAGCTATGGCTACACCTTC
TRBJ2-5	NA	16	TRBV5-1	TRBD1	CASSLAGRGRGETQYF	TGCGCCAGCAGCTTGGCCGGCAGGGGGAGAGGGGAGACCCAGTACTTC
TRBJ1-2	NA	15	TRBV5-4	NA	CASSVQPGHDYGYTF	TGTGCCAGCAGCGTCCAACCGGGACACGACTATGGCTACACCTTC
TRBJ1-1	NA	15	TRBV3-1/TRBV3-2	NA	CASSQAGGPNTEAFF	TGTGCCAGCAGCCAAGCCGGAGGACCGAACACTGAAGCTTTCTTT
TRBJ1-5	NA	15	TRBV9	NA	CASSVGTVGNQPQHF	TGTGCCAGCAGCGTAGGGACAGTGGGCAATCAGCCCCAGCATTTT
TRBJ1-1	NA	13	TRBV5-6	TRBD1	CASSPTGSTEAFF	TGTGCCAGCAGCCCGACAGGGAGCACTGAAGCTTTCTTT
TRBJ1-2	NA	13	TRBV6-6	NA	CASSPQGWNGYTF	TGTGCCAGCAGTCCACAGGGATGGAATGGCTACACCTTC
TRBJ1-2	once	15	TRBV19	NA	CASSSEGVVRYGYTF	TGTGCCAGTAGTTCGGAGGGGGTGGTACGCTATGGCTACACCTTC
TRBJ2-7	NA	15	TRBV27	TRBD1	CASQLNPDRTYEQYF	TGTGCCAGCCAACTCAATCCGGACAGGACCTACGAGCAGTACTTC
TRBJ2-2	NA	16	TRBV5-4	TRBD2	CASSAGTSGSRGELFF	TGTGCCAGCAGCGCCGGGACTAGCGGGTCGCGCGGGGAGCTGTTTTTT
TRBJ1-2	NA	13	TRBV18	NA	CASSEQGAHGYTF	TGTGCCAGCTCGGAACAGGGTGCCCATGGCTACACCTTC